This T cell receptor (beta chain) was captured by sequencing in a study of T cell repertoires in aging, cancer and after chemotherapy. At the level of the study: Some 8.1 million TCR reads were in the whole dataset.

Multiplex touch-down PCR with TRB-A/B primers amplified rearranged V-D-J TRB sequences. TCRdb reprocessed the multiplex PCR reads with MiXCR, giving one entry per CDR3 protein. This table holds 5,000 to 6,500 distinct CDR3 sequences, about 21% found once. By share of the sample, this clonotype is medium-sized. Its specificity is not known. Peripheral blood genomic DNA, not sorted cells or RNA, was the template. Germline V gene lookup returns CDR1 LNHDA and CDR2 SQIVND (reference sequence). CDR3 length: 14 residues. The germline V and J ends were trimmed by 5 bases and 5 bases, with 15 bases remaining between them. Study results and limitations: Age-matched healthy donors had significantly more diverse, less clonal blood TCR repertoires than untreated cancer patients. The repertoire data cannot show anything about immunological memory following chemotherapy. Loss of evenness, beyond lost richness, contributed to age-related TCR diversity decline in cancer patients.

Sequencing used blood. V gene TRBV19 combines with J gene TRBJ1-1, with D possibly being TRBD1 (6 bases). This TCR derives from a human donor in good health. The donor label of this sample is uncertain. The CDR3 sequence: CASSWGRGATEAFF. CDR3 nucleotides: TGTGCCAGTAGTTGGGGCAGGGGAGCAACTGAAGCTTTCTTT.